Presented here are 19 T cell receptor beta chains from one specimen sequenced in a study of Graves' ophthalmopathy and Graves' hyperthyroidism (dated by TCRdb to the late 2010s). Sequencer: Illumina HiSeq 2000. For repertoire sequencing, the TCR beta CDR3 regions were amplified from RNA transcripts. HTBI primers and the Qiagen OneStep RT-PCR kit were used in a first-round RT-PCR, which was followed by a second-round multiplex PCR, size selection and purification. The public reads were run again by TCRdb, first through fastp at Q25 and then through MiXCR, and only productive beta chains were kept. Every CDR3 protein is listed once, alongside the most common genes and DNA of its rows. The sample table records around 1,000,000 distinct CDR3 sequences; around a third of these occur just once. Of the sample, around 10% falls within the top ten clones. Sequences were obtained from peripheral blood or thyroid tissue (not recorded which). The receptors stem from an adult man with Graves' hyperthyroidism.

This clonotype has ten or more counts. This sequence joins TRBV10-3 and TRBJ1-2, with D maybe TRBD1 (5 bases). Trimming took off 7 bases at V and 7 bases at J, with 22 bases between the two ends. CDR1 ENHRY and CDR2 SYGVKD come from the germline V gene. The CDR3 loop spans 15 amino acids. For the CDR3, the DNA is TGTGCCATCAACCCTCGGGCCAGGGCTTCTGGTGGCTACACCTTC. This encodes CAINPRARASGGYTF.

J is TRBJ2-6 and V is TRBV10-3; the match to TRBD1 covers 9 bases. V shed 6 bases and J 2 bases; nucleotides not matched to a gene: 11. CDR1 is ENHRY, CDR2 SYGVKD, per germline. There are 18 residues in the CDR3. The CDR3 DNA follows: TGTGCCATCAGACAACAGGGGGCCATAAAGCCTGGGGCCAACGTCCTGACTTTC. Translating gives CAIRQQGAIKPGANVLTF.

This clonotype was detected only a few times. The chain uses TRBV18 and TRBJ2-7; D gene unclear. The CDR3 totals 13 residues. Per germline, CDR1 KGHSH and CDR2 LQKENI. V gave up 3 bases and J gave up 4 bases, with 10 bases separating them. The CDR3 is CASSPSTIYEQYF. The CDR3, as DNA: TGTGCCAGCTCACCGTCAACCATTTACGAGCAGTACTTC.

J is TRBJ2-1 and V is TRBV19, with TRBD1 matching over 10 bases. CDR1 LNHDA and CDR2 SQIVND come from the germline V gene (reference sequence). This CDR3 has 13 residues. V was clipped by 8 bases and J by 9 bases; unmatched bases: 7. The CDR3 DNA reads as TGTGCCAGTCGACAGGGGGCGCAGGGTGAGCAGTTCTTC. Encoded protein: CASRQGAQGEQFF.

The chain couples TRBV5-1 to TRBJ2-7; TRBD1 matches 8 bases. Germline V gives CDR1 SGHRS, CDR2 YFSETQ. The CDR3 extends over 15 amino acids. Trimming at V came to 2 bases and at J to 7 bases, leaving 11 bases not matched to a gene. CDR3 region: CASSFGGQGAGEQYF. CDR3 nucleotide sequence: TGCGCCAGCAGCTTCGGAGGGCAGGGGGCGGGGGAGCAGTACTTC.

This clonotype was recorded at least ten times. The rearrangement links TRBV12-3 or TRBV12-4 to TRBJ2-7; perhaps D is TRBD1 or TRBD2 (5 bases each). This CDR3 comprises 14 residues. The V end lost 5 bases, the J end lost 6 bases, and 17 bases lay between the germline ends. The DNA for the CDR3 is TGTGCCAGCAGTCCACTTCGGGACCGCTTCGAGCAGTACTTC. It encodes CASSPLRDRFEQYF.

The sample holds many counts of this clonotype. The chain employs TRBV10-3 and TRBJ1-5; D may be TRBD1 (6 bases). Germline V gene lookup returns CDR1 ENHRY and CDR2 SYGVKD. V was clipped by 10 bases and J by 5 bases, with 18 bases between them. The CDR3 runs to 14 residues. The CDR3 reads CATAGAIFDQPQHF. The CDR3 DNA sequence: TGTGCCACCGCAGGGGCAATTTTCGATCAGCCCCAGCATTTT.

Ten or more counts support this clonotype. The CDR3 reads CASTPWTGSDEQYF. The CDR3 region has the DNA TGTGCCAGCACCCCTTGGACAGGGAGCGACGAGCAGTACTTC. The chain carries TRBV6-5 and TRBJ2-7, with 8 nucleotides matching TRBD1. The ends lost 7 bases at V and 5 bases at J; junction bases unmatched: 10. The germline V gene encodes CDR1 MNHEY and CDR2 SVGAGI. CDR3 length: 14 amino acids.

The chain is built from TRBV14 and TRBJ1-1; no clear D. V was cut by 7 bases and J by 1 base, with 22 bases left in between. Germline CDR1 reads SGHDN; CDR2 reads FVKESK. CDR3 length: 17 amino acids. The DNA of the CDR3 is TGTGCCAGCAACCGAGCTCTAGGTACATTAACGAACACTGAAGCTTTCTTT. Residues: CASNRALGTLTNTEAFF.

Ten or more counts support this clonotype. J is TRBJ2-7 and V is TRBV5-1, with 7 bases that match TRBD2. In germline, CDR1 is SGHRS, CDR2 YFSETQ. V lost 1 base to trimming and J lost 2 bases; unmatched junction nucleotides: 6. The CDR3 has 15 amino acids. CDR3 protein: CASSLTTSHTYEQYF. The DNA for the CDR3 is TGCGCCAGCAGCTTGACGACTAGCCACACCTACGAGCAGTACTTC.

Points on this clonotype: A read error may be the cause here, since a much bigger clone is one base away. The conserved final phenylalanine or tryptophan is absent from the CDR3, which likely points to a read error. V usage is TRBV19 and J usage is TRBJ2-7; no definite D call. This CDR3 region has 11 residues. Germline V gives CDR1 LNHDA, CDR2 SQIVND (reference sequence). V lost 5 bases and J lost 5, with 7 bases in between. CDR3 residues: CASSSQNEQYI. The CDR3 nucleotides are TGTGCCAGTAGTTCTCAGAACGAGCAGTACATC.

This clonotype appeared many times. The rearrangement links TRBV6-4 to TRBJ2-2, with unresolved D. CDR1 and CDR2 from the germline V gene are MRHNA and SNTAGT. The CDR3 extends over 13 amino acids. V lost 0 bases and J 7 bases, leaving 6 bases between the germline ends. The CDR3 nucleotides read TGTGCCAGCAGTGACTCGGTGATCGGGGAGCTGTTTTTT. Encoded protein: CASSDSVIGELFF.

The genes are TRBV7-9 and TRBJ2-6; D gene unclear. V shed 3 bases and J shed 0 bases, with 9 bases lying between them. The V gene's germline CDR1 is SEHNR and CDR2 FQNEAQ (reference sequence). CDR3 size: 16 residues. DNA of the CDR3: TGTGCCAGCAGCTTGGTGTACGCCTCTGGGGCCAACGTCCTGACTTTC. Translated: CASSLVYASGANVLTF. Using reference TRBV7-9 and TRBJ2-6 for the parts outside the CDR3, the full variable domain is DTGVSQNPRHKITKRGQNVTFRCDPISEHNRLYWYRQTLGQGPEFLTYFQNEAQLEKSRLLSDRFSAERPKGSFSTLEIQRTEQGDSAMYLCASSLVYASGANVLTFGAGSRLTVL.

This clonotype was found many times. This chain links TRBV29-1 with TRBJ2-7; no reliable D call. The CDR3 has 11 amino acids. Trimming removed 1 base from V and 5 bases from J, with 6 bases in between. Per germline, CDR1 SQVTM and CDR2 ANQGSEA. CDR3 DNA: TGCAGCGTTGAAGTTGGGGACGAGCAGTACTTC. Protein: CSVEVGDEQYF.

On this clonotype: At one boundary the junction diverges from the germline segment, which might be a read error. This chain joins TRBV5-1 and TRBJ2-5, with 9 bases that match TRBD2. The CDR3 length is 15 residues. CDR1 SGHRS and CDR2 YFSETQ come from the germline V gene. CDR3 nucleotide sequence: TGCGCCAGCAGCTTGCAAGCGGGAGGCCAAGAGGCCCAGTACTTC. Encoded protein: CASSLQAGGQEAQYF.

This clonotype has only a few counts. The chain links TRBV30 to TRBJ1-5; D remains unclear. Germline V gives CDR1 GTSNPN, CDR2 SVGIG (reference sequence). There are 15 residues in the CDR3. V lost 2 bases, J lost 0 bases, and 11 bases lay in between. CDR3 DNA: TGTGCCTGGAGTCAGACAAGATATAGCAATCAGCCCCAGCATTTT. It encodes CAWSQTRYSNQPQHF.

The chain recombines TRBV3-1 with TRBJ1-4; D remains unclear. The CDR3 is made up of 14 amino acids. V lost 3 bases and J 8 bases, leaving 13 bases between the germline ends. Looked up from germline, CDR1 is LGHDT and CDR2 is YNNKEL (reference sequence). The CDR3 DNA reads TGTGCCAGCAGCCAGTCTAACCGAGGAGAAAAACTGTTTTTT. It codes for CASSQSNRGEKLFF.

This clonotype was seen repeatedly, ten times or more. One junction end disagrees with the germline gene, perhaps due to a read error. The rearrangement uses TRBV10-3 and TRBJ2-7, with 10 bases identical to TRBD2. This CDR3 has 15 residues. Per the germline V gene, CDR1 is ENHRY and CDR2 is SYGVKD. CDR3 coding DNA: TGTGCCAGCAGTATGCTAGCGGGAGAGGTCTACGAGCAGTACTTC. It specifies CASSMLAGEVYEQYF.

A single count supports this clonotype. The chain is built from TRBV10-3 and TRBJ2-2, with D maybe TRBD2 (6 bases). CDR1 is ENHRY, CDR2 SYGVKD, per germline. Trimming left V 4 bases short and J 8 bases short, with 20 bases between. The CDR3 contains 16 residues. CDR3 in amino acids: CAISAPNAGQPGELFF. CDR3 sequence (DNA): TGTGCCATCAGTGCCCCCAACGCGGGGCAACCTGGGGAGCTGTTTTTT.